Below, 9 T cell receptor beta chains from the same sample are listed, as sequenced in a study of T-cell reconstitution after alpha-beta-depleted transplantation in children. The TCRbeta library incorporated unique molecular identifiers. MiXCR, applied by TCRdb to the PCR reads, yields one record per CDR3 protein. The sample carries around 600,000 distinct CDR3 sequences, roughly a tenth recorded once. Sequencing used PBMCs from the stem cell graft donor, obtained from the stem cell graft. These receptors all come from a human donor who donated a stem cell graft to a child with acute myeloid leukemia.

The CDR3 sequence is CSGRLAENTGELFF. DNA of the CDR3: TGCAGTGGCCGGTTAGCGGAAAACACCGGGGAGCTGTTTTTT. The chain recombines TRBV20-1 with TRBJ2-2, with TRBD2 as a possible D gene (6 bases). The CDR3 is 14 residues long. Germline CDR1 DFQATT, CDR2 SNEGSKA (reference sequence). The V gene lost 7 bases and the J gene lost 2 bases, with 14 bases spanning the gap.

The chain carries TRBV14 and TRBJ2-3, with TRBD1 matching 7 bases. The germline CDR1 and CDR2 sequences are SGHDN and FVKESK. The CDR3 is made up of 17 amino acids. The ends lost 3 bases at V and 0 bases at J; junction bases unmatched: 9. The CDR3 sequence: CASSQGSGTASTDTQYF. The CDR3 nucleotides are TGTGCCAGCAGCCAGGGATCCGGGACAGCAAGCACAGATACGCAGTATTTT.

The rearrangement uses TRBV3-1 and TRBJ2-7, with 14 bases lining up with TRBD2. The CDR3 has 14 amino acids. Germline V lookup: CDR1 LGHDT, CDR2 YNNKEL (reference sequence). V lost 1 base, J lost 13 bases, and 6 bases stayed unmatched. DNA for the CDR3: TGTGCCAGCAGCCAAGGACTAGCGGGAGGGCGGGTCTACTTC. Translated, it gives CASSQGLAGGRVYF.

This chain links TRBV11-2 with TRBJ1-6; unclear D gene. The V gene's germline CDR1 is SGHAT and CDR2 FQNNGV. Trimming shortened V by 2 bases and J by 8 bases, and 10 bases separated the two germline ends. The CDR3 sequence is 14 residues long. The CDR3 region is CASSLRVGDSPLHF. The CDR3 nucleotides are TGTGCCAGCAGCTTACGGGTTGGGGATTCACCCCTCCACTTT.

This clonotype occurred many times. The rearrangement uses TRBV27 and TRBJ1-5; D unresolved. Germline CDR1 MNHEY, CDR2 SMNVEV (reference sequence). The CDR3 spans 14 residues. Trimming shortened V by 1 base and J by 1 base, and 5 bases separated the two germline ends. The CDR3 sequence is CASSLFGSNQPQHF. As DNA, the CDR3 is TGTGCCAGCAGTTTATTTGGCAGCAATCAGCCCCAGCATTTT.

The rearrangement uses TRBV20-1 and TRBJ2-1, with 8 bases lining up with TRBD2. Per germline, CDR1 DFQATT and CDR2 SNEGSKA (reference sequence). The CDR3 consists of 14 residues. V gave up 3 bases and J gave up 9 bases; unmatched junction bases: 10. The CDR3 loop is CSASLVREGSEQFF. CDR3 nucleotide sequence: TGCAGTGCTAGCTTGGTACGGGAGGGAAGTGAGCAGTTCTTC.

This clonotype has a count of ten or more. V usage is TRBV21-1 and J usage is TRBJ2-5; TRBD2, the D gene given by the table, was not confirmed from the DNA. TRBV21-1 is listed as a pseudogene. The CDR3 is 18 residues long. As DNA, the CDR3 is TGTGCCAGCAGCAAAGGGAAGACTAGCGGGAGGGCCTATGAGACCCAGTACTTC. Translated, it gives CASSKGKTSGRAYETQYF.

This clonotype was picked up many times. V gene TRBV6-4 combines with J gene TRBJ2-7; 16 bases map to TRBD2. V dropped 7 bases and J dropped 3; count of bases not matched to a gene: 15. The CDR3 runs to 19 residues. Per germline, CDR1 MRHNA and CDR2 SNTAGT. The chain's CDR3 is CASTGFGTSGRGQLYEQYF. CDR3 bases: TGTGCCAGCACCGGTTTTGGGACTAGCGGGAGGGGACAACTCTACGAGCAGTACTTC.

This clonotype was detected many times. The chain has TRBV7-9 and TRBJ1-4, with D unclear. This CDR3 contains 14 residues. Germline assignment: CDR1 SEHNR and CDR2 FQNEAQ (reference sequence). Trimming took off 7 bases at V and 8 bases at J, with 17 bases between the two ends. The chain's CDR3 is CASTSNNGEEKLFF. Written as DNA, the CDR3 is TGTGCCAGCACCTCAAACAACGGAGAGGAAAAACTGTTTTTT.